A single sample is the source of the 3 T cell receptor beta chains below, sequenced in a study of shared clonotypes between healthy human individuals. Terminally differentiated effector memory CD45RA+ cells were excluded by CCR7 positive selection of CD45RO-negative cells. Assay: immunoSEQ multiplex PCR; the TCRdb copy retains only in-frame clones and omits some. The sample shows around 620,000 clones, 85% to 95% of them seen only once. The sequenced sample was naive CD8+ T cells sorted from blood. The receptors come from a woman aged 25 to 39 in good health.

CDR3 sequence reads: CASSLARRILQTGNTIYF. The CDR3 nucleotides read TGTGCCAGCAGCTTAGCGCGAAGGATTCTACAGACTGGAAACACCATATATTTT. V is TRBV7-8 and J is TRBJ1-3; D not certain. Trimming pared 0 bases from V and 2 bases from J, leaving 17 bases between. The germline V gene has CDR1 SGHVS and CDR2 FQNEAQ. The CDR3 has 18 amino acids.

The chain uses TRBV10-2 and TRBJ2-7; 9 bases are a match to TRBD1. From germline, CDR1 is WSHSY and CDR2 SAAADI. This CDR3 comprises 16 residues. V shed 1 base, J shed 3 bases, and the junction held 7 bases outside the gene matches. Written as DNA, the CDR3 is TGCGCCAGCAGTGAGTATCCTGGACAGGGGCGCTACGAGCAGTACTTC. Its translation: CASSEYPGQGRYEQYF.

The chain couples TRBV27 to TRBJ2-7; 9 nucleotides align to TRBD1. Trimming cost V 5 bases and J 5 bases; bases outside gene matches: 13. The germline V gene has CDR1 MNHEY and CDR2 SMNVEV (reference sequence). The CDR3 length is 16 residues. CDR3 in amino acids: CASSKDPGQGIHEQYF. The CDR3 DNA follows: TGTGCCAGCAGTAAAGATCCGGGACAGGGAATCCACGAGCAGTACTTC.